The 13 T cell receptor beta chains reported below all come from one sample, sequenced in a study of cytomegalovirus exposure and HLA in healthy donors. PCR amplification relied on 60 Vbeta primers (plus 13 Jbeta primers). Method: immunoSEQ multiplex PCR; TCRdb's copy keeps in-frame clones and lacks some. The sample lists approximately 150,000 clones; 81% were seen once. Input material: PBMCs. The origin of the receptors is a woman younger than 35 in good health and CMV-seropositive.

A few counts support this clone. The chain carries TRBV11-2 and TRBJ2-2; D perhaps matches TRBD2 (7 bases). Trimming stripped 6 bases from V and 10 bases from J, with 27 bases between. Germline-derived CDR1 and CDR2 are SGHAT and FQNNGV. The CDR3 runs 17 residues. CDR3: CASRHDGVWGGAEELFF. CDR3 nucleotide sequence: TGTGCCAGCAGACATGATGGGGTCTGGGGGGGGGCCGAGGAGCTGTTTTTT.

The chain has TRBV7-2 and TRBJ2-5; the match to TRBD2 covers 7 bases. The V gene's germline CDR1 is SGHTA and CDR2 FQGNSA. The CDR3 is 14 residues long. V was pared by 5 bases and J by 4 bases, with 7 bases of the junction left unmatched. CDR3: CASSPRTRSETQYF. The CDR3, as DNA: TGTGCCAGCAGCCCACGGACTAGATCAGAGACCCAGTACTTC.

This clone showed up just once. The V call is TRBV4-3, the J call TRBJ1-4; 11 positions agree with TRBD1. Trimming removed 3 bases from V and 2 bases from J; junction bases left unmatched: 5. The CDR3 length is 17 residues. Germline CDR1 LGHNA, CDR2 YSLEER. CDR3 in DNA: TGCGCCAGCAGCCAGGGACAGGGGGGAGGGACTAATGAAAAACTGTTTTTT. Translation: CASSQGQGGGTNEKLFF.

Worth noting for this clone: This CDR3 is also generated by other DNA sequences in the sample. This chain uses TRBV6-6 with TRBJ1-2, with D unclear. Germline V gene data show CDR1 as MNHNY and CDR2 as SVGAGI (reference sequence). This CDR3 spans 14 amino acids. V shed 1 base and J shed 6 bases, with 12 bases lying between them. The CDR3 sequence: CASSYWRGNDGYTF. CDR3 coding DNA: TGTGCCAGCAGTTACTGGAGAGGGAATGATGGCTACACCTTC.

The CDR3 DNA reads TGTGCCAGCAGAAAAAGAGGGAGGGTGGCTGGCTACACCTTC. It is translated as CASRKRGRVAGYTF. V usage is TRBV11-2 and J usage is TRBJ1-2; D unresolved. Germline V lookup: CDR1 SGHAT, CDR2 FQNNGV. The V end was cut by 6 bases, the J end by 7 bases, with 18 bases between. The CDR3 loop spans 14 amino acids.

The chain combines TRBV11-2 with TRBJ1-2; weak D call: TRBD1 (5 bases). V lost 5 bases to trimming and J lost 6 bases, with 19 bases between them. Germline V gene lookup returns CDR1 SGHAT and CDR2 FQNNGV. CDR3 size: 15 residues. CDR3: CASSLEGSGGHGYTF. CDR3 nucleotide sequence: TGTGCCAGCAGCCTTGAGGGTTCGGGGGGACATGGCTACACCTTC. Based on the CDR3 plus reference TRBV11-2 and TRBJ1-2, the full variable domain is EAGVAQSPRYKIIEKRQSVAFWCNPISGHATLYWYQQILGQGPKLLIQFQNNGVVDDSQLPKDRFSAERLKGVDSTLKIQPAKLEDSAVYLCASSLEGSGGHGYTFGSGTRLTVV.

The chain uses TRBV6-1 and TRBJ2-7, with D perhaps matching TRBD1 (5 bases). Per the germline V gene, CDR1 is MNHNS and CDR2 is SASEGT. The CDR3 sequence is 14 residues long. The ends were cut back, 8 bases at V and 2 bases at J, with 16 bases in the middle. The chain's CDR3 is CASVKDNSPYEQYF. Written as DNA, the CDR3 is TGTGCCAGCGTCAAGGACAATTCGCCCTACGAGCAGTACTTC.

V is TRBV7-2 and J is TRBJ1-1; D unresolved. CDR3 size: 14 residues. Per germline, CDR1 SGHTA and CDR2 FQGNSA. V was shortened by 5 bases and J by 4 bases, with 14 bases between the two germline ends. CDR3: CASSLHPSPTEAFF. The DNA for the CDR3 is TGTGCCAGCAGCCTCCATCCGAGCCCCACTGAAGCTTTCTTT. The full variable domain, completed using reference TRBV7-2 and TRBJ1-1, is GAGVSQSPSNKVTEKGKDVELRCDPISGHTALYWYRQSLGQGLEFLIYFQGNSAPDKSGLPSDRFSAERTGGSVSTLTIQRTQQEDSAVYLCASSLHPSPTEAFFGQGTRLTVV.

The V and J genes are TRBV30 and TRBJ2-7; 8 bases are a match to TRBD2. Per germline, CDR1 GTSNPN and CDR2 SVGIG (reference sequence). V dropped 5 bases and J dropped 3; count of bases not matched to a gene: 9. This CDR3 region has 14 residues. The CDR3: CAWAGGESVYEQYF. The CDR3 nucleotides read TGTGCCTGGGCCGGGGGGGAGTCTGTCTACGAGCAGTACTTC. Looking up the rest from reference TRBV30 and TRBJ2-7 gives the full variable domain: SQTIHQWPATLVQPVGSPLSLECTVEGTSNPNLYWYRQAAGRGLQLLFYSVGIGQISSEVPQNLSASRPQDRQFILSSKKLLLSDSGFYLCAWAGGESVYEQYFGPGTRLTVT.

The CDR3 DNA is TGCGCCAGCAGCTTGGGGGACAGGGGCGGATACTATGGCTACACCTTC. It codes for CASSLGDRGGYYGYTF. The gene calls are TRBV5-1 and TRBJ1-2, with 10 positions matching TRBD1. Per germline, CDR1 SGHRS and CDR2 YFSETQ. V shed 0 bases and J 3 bases; nucleotides not matched to a gene: 5. The length of the CDR3 is 16 residues.

This chain's CDR3 is CSVATSGNTGELFF. The DNA for the CDR3 is TGCAGCGTTGCGACTAGCGGAAACACCGGGGAGCTGTTTTTT. This chain links TRBV29-1 with TRBJ2-2; 9 bases fit TRBD2. Trimming cost V 4 bases and J 2 bases; bases outside gene matches: 2. The germline V gene encodes CDR1 SQVTM and CDR2 ANQGSEA. The CDR3 loop spans 14 amino acids.

This chain links TRBV5-1 with TRBJ1-4; 7 nucleotides line up with TRBD1. With 3 bases clipped from V and 7 bases from J, the junction kept 9 bases outside the gene matches. The CDR3 runs 15 residues. The germline CDR1 and CDR2 sequences are SGHRS and YFSETQ. CDR3 region: CASSSSGGDVEKLFF. In nucleotides, the CDR3 is TGCGCCAGCAGCTCCTCAGGGGGAGACGTTGAAAAACTGTTTTTT.

V is TRBV28 and J is TRBJ2-5; D might be TRBD1 (6 bases). In germline, CDR1 is MDHEN, CDR2 SYDVKM. There are 15 residues in the CDR3. Trimming cost V 7 bases and J 5 bases, with 20 bases left between them. The CDR3 region is CASTPYGPQGETQYF. The CDR3 DNA reads as TGTGCCAGCACCCCTTACGGGCCTCAGGGGGAGACCCAGTACTTC.